This T cell receptor beta chain was captured in a study of blood T cell repertoires in COVID-19. At the level of the study: The United States, Italy and Spain provided the acute and convalescent COVID-19 samples.

The CDR3 consists of 14 residues. Trimming shortened V by 0 bases and J by 5 bases, and 11 bases separated the two germline ends. The germline gives CDR1 SGHDT, CDR2 YYEEEE. Self-reported history from a screening survey and questionnaire set each donor's cohort. Per the authors' pipeline: For nucleated cells, counts were estimated from reference gene primer amplification. Sequencing used immunoSEQ multiplex PCR; TCRdb keeps in-frame clones, though not all of them. D and trimming come from the DNA, and the V and J calls and clone size come from that table. The sample records under 300,000 clones, 88% being singletons.

Specimen: PBMCs or T cells enriched from blood (not recorded which). This sequence was found in a woman aged 50 to 60 who had recovered from COVID-19. The gene calls are TRBV5-6 and TRBJ2-5; D might be TRBD2 (5 bases). In DNA, the CDR3 is TGTGCCAGCAGCTTGGTGGCCGGGGTGGAGACCCAGTACTTC. Protein sequence: CASSLVAGVETQYF.